The source of this T cell receptor (beta chain) is a study of CD4+ T cells in melanoma. As concerns this clone: Its cognate antigen is unknown.

V was clipped by 5 bases and J by 4 bases; unmatched bases: 6. Germline-derived CDR1 and CDR2 are SGHTA and FQGTGA. CDR3 length: 14 residues. Data came from immunoSEQ multiplex PCR; TCRdb stores just in-frame clones and leaves some out. The sample gives 10,000 to 12,000 clones, 66% of which show up once; approximately 10% is in the top ten. Study results and limitations: Reportedly, melanoma neoantigen-specific CD4+ T cells showed varied differentiation states. CD8+ T cell, macrophage and B cell function reportedly correlated with neoantigen-specific CD4+ T cells.

The receptor's source is a human donor with melanoma. The chain recombines TRBV7-3 with TRBJ2-3, with 7 positions matching TRBD1. Sequenced material: cells from a culture (not recorded whether cultured in vitro). As DNA, the CDR3 is TGTGCCAGCAGCCCCTTAGGGGGCCCAGATACGCAGTATTTT. Encoded protein: CASSPLGGPDTQYF.